Presented here are 23 T cell receptor beta chains from one specimen sequenced in a study of T cells in Graves' hyperthyroidism and ophthalmopathy. What was amplified from RNA transcripts were TCR beta CDR3 regions. TCR CDR3 underwent first-round RT-PCR with the HTBI primer set. TCRdb reprocessed the multiplex PCR reads with MiXCR, giving one entry per CDR3 protein. The data show 600,000 to 750,000 distinct CDR3 sequences, approximately 15% seen once. The sequencing input was blood. These receptors originate from a man aged 45-65 years with Graves' hyperthyroidism.

This clonotype was detected many times. The gene calls are TRBV29-1 and TRBJ2-3, with D perhaps TRBD1 (6 bases). Trimming cost V 0 bases and J 1 base, with 8 bases left between them. Germline V gene lookup returns CDR1 SQVTM and CDR2 ANQGSEA. This CDR3 is 14 amino acids long. The CDR3 DNA follows: TGCAGCGTTGAAGAGGGGGCCGGCACAGATACGCAGTATTTT. Translation: CSVEEGAGTDTQYF.

The genes are TRBV9 and TRBJ2-1; 9 nucleotides match TRBD1. The CDR3 contains 16 residues. Germline CDR1 and CDR2: SGDLS and YYNGEE. Losses at the gene ends were 3 bases for V and 8 bases for J; bases not matched to a gene: 12. CDR3: CASSADLGQGFDEQFF. CDR3 sequence (DNA): TGTGCCAGCAGCGCGGACCTGGGACAGGGATTCGATGAGCAGTTCTTC.

This clonotype was detected many times. CDR3 nucleotides: TGCAGTGCCCTCCGGGACAAAACCTACGAGCAGTACTTC. It translates to CSALRDKTYEQYF. The V call is TRBV20-1, the J call TRBJ2-7; D may be TRBD1 (6 bases). The CDR3 has 13 amino acids. CDR1 and CDR2 (germline): DFQATT, SNEGSKA (reference sequence). Trimming took 6 bases from V and 2 from J, leaving 14 bases between them.

This clonotype was recorded at least ten times. The chain recombines TRBV29-1 with TRBJ2-1; D not certain. Trimming removed 3 bases at V and 8 bases at J, with 11 bases between. The CDR3 length is 12 residues. Germline V gene sequence: CDR1 SQVTM, CDR2 ANQGSEA. As DNA, the CDR3 is TGCAGCGTTGAGAAGACGGGTTATGAGCAGTTCTTC. It codes for CSVEKTGYEQFF.

This clonotype was counted a few times. The V gene is TRBV5-1, the J gene TRBJ2-1; perhaps TRBD2 as D (5 bases). V shed 3 bases and J shed 2 bases, with 12 bases lying between them. This CDR3 has 15 residues. The germline V gene encodes CDR1 SGHRS and CDR2 YFSETQ. The CDR3 here is CASSYRAGAYNEQFF. CDR3 nucleotide sequence: TGCGCCAGCAGCTACCGGGCCGGGGCCTACAATGAGCAGTTCTTC.

This clonotype was seen many times. The V and J genes are TRBV28 and TRBJ2-7, with D perhaps assigned TRBD1 or TRBD2 (6 bases each). The CDR3 loop spans 17 amino acids. Germline CDR1 and CDR2: MDHEN and SYDVKM. V was clipped by 5 bases and J by 1 base, with 21 bases between them. Written as DNA, the CDR3 is TGTGCCAGCAGTCCCCGCCCCGGGGGCGGTGGTTCCTACGAGCAGTACTTC. The encoded protein is CASSPRPGGGGSYEQYF.

In this sample, this clonotype turned up many times. The chain is built from TRBV6-5 and TRBJ1-1, with D tentatively TRBD1 (5 bases). The V end was cut by 0 bases, the J end by 1 base, with 9 bases between. Germline lookup yields CDR1 MNHEY and CDR2 SVGAGI. This CDR3 comprises 15 residues. The CDR3 loop is CASSYSQGENTEAFF. The CDR3 bases are TGTGCCAGCAGTTACTCGCAAGGGGAGAACACTGAAGCTTTCTTT.

The chain recombines TRBV27 with TRBJ2-2, with no clear D. Germline CDR1 reads MNHEY; CDR2 reads SMNVEV (reference sequence). The CDR3 contains 16 residues. Trimming shortened V by 6 bases and J by 0 bases, and 14 bases separated the two germline ends. As DNA, the CDR3 is TGTGCCAGCAGCCCCTTAGGAGATTCGAACACCGGGGAGCTGTTTTTT. It codes for CASSPLGDSNTGELFF.

This sequence joins TRBV6-1 and TRBJ2-7; D gene unclear. The V end lost 4 bases, the J end lost 3 bases, and 7 bases lay between the germline ends. This CDR3 has 12 amino acids. The germline CDR1 and CDR2 sequences are MNHNS and SASEGT. CDR3 amino acids: CASSGHFYEQYF. The CDR3 nucleotides read TGTGCCAGCAGTGGTCACTTCTACGAGCAGTACTTC.

J is TRBJ2-7 and V is TRBV27, with D possibly TRBD1 on 6 matching bases. CDR1 MNHEY and CDR2 SMNVEV come from the germline V gene (reference sequence). The CDR3 extends over 14 amino acids. Trimming shortened V by 4 bases and J by 4 bases, and 14 bases separated the two germline ends. The CDR3: CASSYRDTKYEQYF. The CDR3, as DNA: TGTGCCAGCAGTTACCGGGACACGAAGTACGAGCAGTACTTC.

A note on this clonotype: A much larger clone is a single base away; this may be a read error. V gene TRBV5-5 combines with J gene TRBJ1-1; D uncertain. The germline V gene encodes CDR1 SGHKS and CDR2 YYEKEE (reference sequence). Trimming left V 6 bases short and J 3 bases short, with 6 bases between. The CDR3 totals 11 residues. CDR3 sequence reads: CASNFYTEAFF. The DNA for the CDR3 is TGTGCCAGCAACTTTTACACTGAAGCTTTCTTT.

Many counts were recorded for this clonotype. The chain joins TRBV12-3 or TRBV12-4 to TRBJ2-7; D possibly corresponds to TRBD1 (6 bases). The CDR3 extends over 13 amino acids. The germline V and J ends were trimmed by 2 bases and 5 bases, with 10 bases remaining between them. The DNA for the CDR3 is TGTGCCAGCAGTTTACTCAGGGGCCACGAGCAGTACTTC. It translates to CASSLLRGHEQYF.

This clonotype has more than one count but fewer than ten. V is TRBV14 and J is TRBJ2-5; 7 bases map to TRBD1. Germline V gene lookup returns CDR1 SGHDN and CDR2 FVKESK. Trimming cost V 3 bases and J 3 bases; bases outside gene matches: 10. The CDR3 length is 16 residues. CDR3 DNA sequence: TGTGCCAGCAGCCAGAGGTCGACAGGGTTTGAAGAGACCCAGTACTTC. It codes for CASSQRSTGFEETQYF.

The rearrangement uses TRBV6-1 and TRBJ1-6, with D hard to call. The germline V and J ends were trimmed by 8 bases and 6 bases, with 17 bases remaining between them. Germline V gene data show CDR1 as MNHNS and CDR2 as SASEGT. The CDR3 extends over 15 amino acids. This CDR3 is CASYPDVGINSPLHF. CDR3 nucleotides: TGTGCCAGCTACCCCGACGTAGGGATTAATTCACCCCTCCACTTT.

Many counts were recorded for this clonotype. V is TRBV24-1 and J is TRBJ2-5, with TRBD1 as a possible D gene (6 bases). Germline V lookup: CDR1 KGHDR, CDR2 SFDVKD. V dropped 4 bases and J dropped 3 bases, with 14 bases sitting between them. The CDR3 sequence is 15 residues long. Here the CDR3 reads CATSDPGQKKETQYF. CDR3 nucleotides: TGTGCCACCAGTGACCCCGGACAGAAAAAAGAGACCCAGTACTTC.

The J gene is TRBJ2-7, the V gene TRBV16; a weak D match, TRBD2 (7 bases). Germline CDR1 and CDR2: KGHSY and FQNENV. Trimming took 2 bases from V and 6 from J, leaving 17 bases between them. The CDR3 has 15 residues. The CDR3 DNA reads TGTGCCAGCAGCCAAAGGGGGGGATCGGTTGCCGAGCAGTACTTC. Its protein product is CASSQRGGSVAEQYF.

This clonotype was picked up many times. The chain combines TRBV11-1 with TRBJ2-5; D is perhaps TRBD1 or TRBD2 (5 bases each). From germline, CDR1 is SGHAT and CDR2 FQDESV (reference sequence). Trimming cost V 6 bases and J 5 bases, with 16 bases left between them. This CDR3 spans 14 amino acids. CDR3 sequence reads: CASRAFGDDETQYF. The CDR3, as DNA: TGTGCCAGCAGGGCGTTTGGGGACGACGAGACCCAGTACTTC.

The chain employs TRBV6-9 and TRBJ1-3; D might be TRBD1 (6 bases). Trimming cost V 5 bases and J 2 bases, with 13 bases left between them. The CDR3 contains 15 residues. Germline CDR1 and CDR2: MNHGY and SVAAGI. The CDR3 nucleotides read TGTGCCAGCAGTAATGTGAGGGGGGCTGGAAACACCATATATTTT. It is translated as CASSNVRGAGNTIYF.

This clonotype has ten or more counts. V gene TRBV28 combines with J gene TRBJ2-7; 8 bases map to TRBD1. The V and J ends lost 4 bases and 2 bases, in that order; junction bases with no gene match: 10. This CDR3 has 16 residues. Germline-derived CDR1 and CDR2 are MDHEN and SYDVKM. Here the CDR3 reads CASSSVRQGNPYEQYF. The CDR3 bases are TGTGCCAGCAGTTCCGTAAGACAGGGGAACCCCTACGAGCAGTACTTC.

The table lists this clonotype with a few counts. A much larger clone differs by one base, so this may be a read error. The V gene is TRBV3-1, the J gene TRBJ1-1; TRBD1 matches 7 bases. CDR3 length: 14 amino acids. Germline-derived CDR1 and CDR2 are LGHDT and YNNKEL (reference sequence). The J segment lost 4 bases and the V segment lost 5 bases, leaving 7 bases of the junction unmatched. This chain's CDR3 is CASSVNRGRTEAFF. CDR3 bases: TGTGCCAGCAGCGTTAACAGGGGTCGCACTGAAGCTTTCTTT.

At least ten counts were recorded for this clonotype. In nucleotides, the CDR3 is TGTGCCAGCGCGCAACGGGACAGTATTGGCGAGCAGTACTTC. This encodes CASAQRDSIGEQYF. The chain recombines TRBV27 with TRBJ2-7; 7 positions match TRBD1. Germline loops: CDR1 MNHEY, CDR2 SMNVEV (reference sequence). This CDR3 comprises 14 residues. The V and J ends lost 8 bases and 6 bases, in that order; junction bases with no gene match: 13.

This clonotype has a handful of counts. The chain recombines TRBV9 with TRBJ1-5, with D unresolved. Between the trimmed V and J ends, which lost 0 bases and 6 bases, there was a span of 19 bases. Per the germline V gene, CDR1 is SGDLS and CDR2 is YYNGEE. The CDR3 covers 17 residues. The DNA of the CDR3 is TGTGCCAGCAGCGTAGCTTACCGGGGAAAGCCCATTCAGCCCCAGCATTTT. Protein product: CASSVAYRGKPIQPQHF.

With regard to this clonotype: The CDR3 does not end in the conserved phenylalanine or tryptophan, so this is likely a read error. The chain combines TRBV7-9 with TRBJ2-2; D is perhaps TRBD2 (5 bases). V lost 5 bases and J 6 bases, leaving 10 bases between the germline ends. The CDR3 contains 13 residues. The germline CDR1 and CDR2 sequences are SEHNR and FQNEAQ (reference sequence). CDR3 nucleotides: TGTGCCAGCAGCCGAGGAGGTTCCGGGGAGCTGTTTCTT. Protein product: CASSRGGSGELFL.